The 31 T cell receptor beta chains given below trace back to one sample, sequenced in a study of blood T cell repertoires in COVID-19 (TCRdb year 2020). The method was the immunoSEQ multiplex PCR assay. TCRdb stores this immuneACCESS table with in-frame sequences only. Part of the clones is absent; in the studies checked, under half of the shortfall reflects unresolved V genes, and no reason is known for the rest. This sample is represented by over 450,000 clones; 70% to 90% of them were singletons. The leading ten clones occupy around 8% of the sample. Specimen: peripheral blood. These receptors were taken from a woman aged 45-59 years with COVID-19, enrolled during active disease.

This chain connects TRBV5-1 to TRBJ2-1; a weak D match, TRBD2 (5 bases). The CDR3 has 17 residues. Germline V gives CDR1 SGHRS, CDR2 YFSETQ. The V gene lost 0 bases and the J gene lost 0 bases, with 13 bases spanning the gap. The CDR3 sequence is CASSLGLAPSSYNEQFF. The CDR3 nucleotides read TGCGCCAGCAGCTTGGGGCTAGCCCCAAGCTCCTACAATGAGCAGTTCTTC.

There are a few counts of this clone. The chain is built from TRBV18 and TRBJ2-2, with a tentative D call TRBD2 (6 bases). CDR3 length: 13 residues. V lost 1 base and J lost 8, with 8 bases in between. The germline gives CDR1 KGHSH, CDR2 LQKENI. The CDR3 is CASSPQGTGELFF. The CDR3 coding sequence is TGTGCCAGCTCACCACAGGGGACTGGGGAGCTGTTTTTT.

This chain links TRBV30 with TRBJ1-2, with 9 bases aligning to TRBD1. Looked up from germline, CDR1 is GTSNPN and CDR2 is SVGIG (reference sequence). V trimming: 6 bases; J trimming: 6 bases; junction bases outside the gene matches: 2. The CDR3 runs to 11 residues. CDR3 in amino acids: CACRTGDGYTF. CDR3 bases: TGTGCCTGTAGGACAGGGGATGGCTACACCTTC.

The rearrangement links TRBV28 to TRBJ2-1, with 11 bases aligning to TRBD1. The length of the CDR3 is 14 residues. The germline CDR1 and CDR2 sequences are MDHEN and SYDVKM. V trimming: 6 bases; J trimming: 5 bases; junction bases outside the gene matches: 3. CDR3 in amino acids: CASRGQGANNEQFF. DNA of the CDR3: TGTGCCAGCAGAGGACAGGGGGCGAACAATGAGCAGTTCTTC.

Only one count was recorded for this clone. The chain is built from TRBV5-1 and TRBJ1-2; 8 bases map to TRBD1. This CDR3 spans 17 amino acids. CDR1 and CDR2 from the germline V gene are SGHRS and YFSETQ. V lost 4 bases and J lost 4; bases outside the gene matches: 15. The CDR3 bases are TGCGCCAGCAGCCTACCATCACAGGGGGAAATTGTCTATGGCTACACCTTC. Amino acids: CASSLPSQGEIVYGYTF.

V gene TRBV5-1 combines with J gene TRBJ1-1; possibly TRBD1 for D (5 bases). The CDR3 is made up of 15 amino acids. CDR1 is SGHRS, CDR2 YFSETQ, per germline. Trimming removed 4 bases at V and 1 base at J, with 14 bases between. In DNA form, the CDR3 reads TGCGCCAGCAGCGGCGGGGGACGGGAGAACACTGAAGCTTTCTTT. This gives the protein CASSGGGRENTEAFF.

The V call is TRBV2, the J call TRBJ2-2, with 8 bases matching TRBD1. The V segment lost 6 bases and the J segment 4 bases; nucleotides outside the gene matches: 7. Per the germline V gene, CDR1 is SNHLY and CDR2 is FYNNEI. The CDR3 length is 15 residues. CDR3 sequence: CASSTGQAFTGELFF. CDR3 DNA: TGTGCCAGCAGCACGGGACAGGCTTTCACCGGGGAGCTGTTTTTT. Filled out from reference TRBV2 and TRBJ2-2, the complete variable domain reads EPEVTQTPSHQVTQMGQEVILRCVPISNHLYFYWYRQILGQKVEFLVSFYNNEISEKSEIFDDQFSVERPDGSNFTLKIRSTKLEDSAMYFCASSTGQAFTGELFFGEGSRLTVL.

The CDR3 spells CSVEVGNYGYTF. The DNA of the CDR3 is TGCAGCGTTGAGGTCGGGAACTATGGCTACACCTTC. The V gene is TRBV29-1, the J gene TRBJ1-2; D not resolved. This CDR3 is 12 amino acids long. Germline V gene data show CDR1 as SQVTM and CDR2 as ANQGSEA. The V end lost 3 bases, the J end lost 2 bases, and 7 bases lay between the germline ends.

V is TRBV30 and J is TRBJ1-6; D not resolved. CDR3 size: 12 residues. Germline CDR1 GTSNPN, CDR2 SVGIG (reference sequence). V gave up 3 bases and J gave up 7 bases, with 7 bases separating them. CDR3 nucleotide sequence: TGTGCCTGGAGCAACAGCAATTCACCCCTCCACTTT. Protein sequence: CAWSNSNSPLHF.

In this sample, this clone turned up once. The CDR3 region has the DNA TGTGCCAGTAGTACCCAGGGATACACCGGGGAGCTGTTTTTT. Protein sequence: CASSTQGYTGELFF. The rearrangement uses TRBV19 and TRBJ2-2; D is possibly TRBD1 (5 bases). The germline V gene encodes CDR1 LNHDA and CDR2 SQIVND (reference sequence). V lost 4 bases and J 3 bases, leaving 9 bases between the germline ends. The CDR3 length is 14 residues.

This CDR3 reads CASRSGGRETQYF. Here the CDR3 DNA reads TGTGCCAGTAGATCAGGGGGCCGAGAGACCCAGTACTTC. The chain combines TRBV19 with TRBJ2-5, with 8 bases identical to TRBD1. Germline CDR1 LNHDA, CDR2 SQIVND (reference sequence). This CDR3 is 13 amino acids long. V shed 6 bases and J 4 bases; nucleotides not matched to a gene: 4.

This clone has a single count. The chain couples TRBV6-5 to TRBJ2-3; D not certain. Deletions cut 2 bases from V and 1 base from J, with 13 bases between. The CDR3 spans 16 residues. The germline gives CDR1 MNHEY, CDR2 SVGAGI. CDR3 amino acids: CASSYGTPGGTDTQYF. Written as DNA, the CDR3 is TGTGCCAGCAGTTACGGTACTCCGGGTGGCACAGATACGCAGTATTTT.

As to this clone: One end of the junction varies from germline; a read error may be responsible. V usage is TRBV20-1 and J usage is TRBJ1-2; D is unresolved. The CDR3 runs 10 residues. Germline CDR1 and CDR2: DFQATT and SNEGSKA (reference sequence). CDR3 sequence (DNA): TGCAGTGCTAGAGATGAAGACACCGTCTTC. Translation gives CSARDEDTVF.

The rearrangement uses TRBV5-1 and TRBJ1-5; D not resolved. V was pared by 4 bases and J by 4 bases, with 15 bases between. The CDR3 spans 15 residues. CDR1 and CDR2 (germline): SGHRS, YFSETQ. The CDR3 DNA reads as TGCGCCAGCAGCCCGGCGGGCAGCGAAAATCAGCCCCAGCATTTT. Its protein product is CASSPAGSENQPQHF.

The chain joins TRBV7-2 to TRBJ2-1; the match to TRBD2 covers 8 bases. There are 15 residues in the CDR3. From germline, CDR1 is SGHTA and CDR2 FQGNSA. V lost 4 bases and J lost 6; bases outside the gene matches: 8. This CDR3 is CASSSTGTRSNEQFF. The CDR3 DNA is TGTGCCAGCAGCTCCACCGGGACTAGGAGCAATGAGCAGTTCTTC.

The rearrangement links TRBV3-1 (or the pseudogene TRBV3-2) to TRBJ2-7; TRBD2 matches at 9 bases. Germline assignment: CDR1 LGHDT and CDR2 YNNKEL (reference sequence). V was pared by 1 base and J by 0 bases, with 1 base of the junction left unmatched. This CDR3 contains 15 residues. CDR3 region: CASSQGAGGSYEQYF. The CDR3 DNA sequence: TGTGCCAGCAGCCAAGGAGCGGGGGGCTCCTACGAGCAGTACTTC.

The rearrangement uses TRBV6-5 and TRBJ1-2; 7 bases are shared with TRBD1. The CDR3 loop spans 13 amino acids. The trim removed 2 bases at V and 11 bases at J, leaving 8 bases unmatched. CDR1 and CDR2 (germline): MNHEY, SVGAGI. Here the CDR3 reads CASSYRGQRSYTF. The CDR3, as DNA: TGTGCCAGCAGTTACAGGGGGCAGAGATCTTACACCTTC.

J is TRBJ1-4 and V is TRBV5-1, with 12 bases fitting TRBD1. With V trimmed by 1 base and J by 8 bases, 6 bases remained unmatched. Germline CDR1 reads SGHRS; CDR2 reads YFSETQ. CDR3 length: 16 residues. CDR3 bases: TGCGCCAGCAGCTTGAGGGGACAGGGGGCAGGGGAAAAACTGTTTTTT. This sequence encodes CASSLRGQGAGEKLFF.

The V call is TRBV13, the J call TRBJ2-3; TRBD1 aligns across 8 bases. J lost 1 base, V lost 5 bases, and 2 bases had no gene match. The CDR3 loop spans 14 amino acids. Germline V CDR1 and CDR2: PRHDT, FYEKMQ (reference sequence). CDR3 sequence (DNA): TGTGCCAGCAGCCAGACAGGGGGCACAGATACGCAGTATTTT. The encoded protein is CASSQTGGTDTQYF.

The CDR3 bases are TGTGCCAGTAGTACACTGGTCGGGGGTGGCTACACCTTC. Its translation: CASSTLVGGGYTF. The rearrangement uses TRBV19 and TRBJ1-2; D may be TRBD1 (5 bases). Germline values: CDR1 LNHDA, CDR2 SQIVND (reference sequence). This CDR3 is 13 amino acids long. V was shortened by 4 bases and J by 7 bases, with 13 bases between the two germline ends.

The chain joins TRBV7-9 to TRBJ1-2; D is unclear. The CDR3 extends over 14 amino acids. The V gene's germline CDR1 is SEHNR and CDR2 FQNEAQ (reference sequence). Between the trimmed V and J ends, which lost 1 base and 5 bases, there was a span of 11 bases. The CDR3 region has the DNA TGTGCCAGCAGCTTAGAGGTCGGCGGATATGGCTACACCTTC. It is translated as CASSLEVGGYGYTF. The whole variable domain, filled in from reference TRBV7-9 and TRBJ1-2, reads DTGVSQNPRHKITKRGQNVTFRCDPISEHNRLYWYRQTLGQGPEFLTYFQNEAQLEKSRLLSDRFSAERPKGSFSTLEIQRTEQGDSAMYLCASSLEVGGYGYTFGSGTRLTVV.

The chain couples TRBV28 to TRBJ2-3, with 8 positions matching TRBD2. CDR3 length equals 14 residues. Looked up from germline, CDR1 is MDHEN and CDR2 is SYDVKM. Trimming at V came to 8 bases and at J to 3 bases, leaving 7 bases not matched to a gene. CDR3 DNA: TGTGCCAGCGTACTAGCGGTTGGGACAGATACGCAGTATTTT. As protein: CASVLAVGTDTQYF.

The V and J genes are TRBV15 and TRBJ1-4; D uncertain. The germline V and J ends were trimmed by 0 bases and 0 bases, with 8 bases remaining between them. This CDR3 contains 16 residues. Germline V CDR1 and CDR2: LNHNV, YYDKDF (reference sequence). Written as DNA, the CDR3 is TGTGCCACCAGCAGAGATTGGGCAGCAACTAATGAAAAACTGTTTTTT. This gives the protein CATSRDWAATNEKLFF.

A few counts support this clone. The V and J genes are TRBV19 and TRBJ1-1; unclear D gene. V lost 0 bases and J 4 bases, leaving 18 bases between the germline ends. The CDR3 totals 17 residues. The germline V gene encodes CDR1 LNHDA and CDR2 SQIVND (reference sequence). The CDR3 reads CASSIELRRALSTEAFF. The CDR3, as DNA: TGTGCCAGTAGTATAGAGTTGAGGAGGGCACTGAGCACTGAAGCTTTCTTT.

This clone was observed a few times. This chain joins TRBV2 and TRBJ1-5, with D possibly being TRBD1 (6 bases). The V end was cut by 5 bases, the J end by 4 bases, with 12 bases between. The CDR3 covers 14 residues. Germline assignment: CDR1 SNHLY and CDR2 FYNNEI. The CDR3 loop reads CASSLSRGNQPQHF. Here the CDR3 DNA reads TGTGCCAGCAGTCTTTCCAGGGGAAATCAGCCCCAGCATTTT.

A single count supports this clone. The chain carries TRBV28 and TRBJ1-3, with TRBD1 as a possible D gene (5 bases). The CDR3 totals 10 residues. The V and J ends lost 5 bases and 13 bases respectively, with 9 bases between them. Germline V CDR1 and CDR2: MDHEN, SYDVKM. CDR3 protein: CASSQGSIYF. In DNA form, the CDR3 reads TGTGCCAGCAGTCAGGGTAGTATATATTTT.

The CDR3 reads CSVQINTYEQYF. The CDR3 nucleotides read TGCAGCGTACAGATAAACACCTACGAGCAGTACTTC. This chain links TRBV29-1 with TRBJ2-7; no definite D call. Germline CDR1 and CDR2: SQVTM and ANQGSEA. V was cut by 6 bases and J by 2 bases, with 11 bases left in between. The CDR3 is 12 residues long.

This sequence joins TRBV14 and TRBJ1-1; possibly TRBD1 for D (5 bases). CDR3 length: 15 residues. CDR1 is SGHDN, CDR2 FVKESK, per germline. V was clipped by 4 bases and J by 0 bases, with 12 bases between them. CDR3 bases: TGTGCCAGCAGCCCCTCGACAGAATTGAACACTGAAGCTTTCTTT. This codes for CASSPSTELNTEAFF. Filled out from reference TRBV14 and TRBJ1-1, the complete variable domain reads EAGVTQFPSHSVIEKGQTVTLRCDPISGHDNLYWYRRVMGKEIKFLLHFVKESKQDESGMPNNRFLAERTGGTYSTLKVQPAELEDSGVYFCASSPSTELNTEAFFGQGTRLTVV.

The J gene is TRBJ1-2, the V gene TRBV30; tentative D call: TRBD1 (5 bases). The V end lost 3 bases, the J end lost 2 bases, and 10 bases lay between the germline ends. Germline V gene sequence: CDR1 GTSNPN, CDR2 SVGIG (reference sequence). This CDR3 has 13 residues. The CDR3 region has the DNA TGTGCCTGGAGCCCGGACAAGAACTATGGCTACACCTTC. Translation gives CAWSPDKNYGYTF.

The V gene is TRBV5-4, the J gene TRBJ1-1, with D possibly being TRBD1 (5 bases). Germline V gene lookup returns CDR1 SGHNT and CDR2 YYREEE (reference sequence). Trimming shortened V by 0 bases and J by 4 bases, and 10 bases separated the two germline ends. The CDR3 covers 14 residues. The CDR3: CASSLEGRVTEAFF. CDR3 nucleotides: TGTGCCAGCAGCTTGGAAGGCAGGGTCACTGAAGCTTTCTTT.

This chain connects TRBV11-2 to TRBJ2-2, with D perhaps TRBD1 (5 bases). Trimming left V 1 base short and J 8 bases short, with 8 bases between. CDR1 is SGHAT and CDR2 is FQNNGV in the germline V gene. This CDR3 comprises 13 residues. Written as DNA, the CDR3 is TGTGCCAGCAGCTTAGGGGGCGCGGGGGAGCTGTTTTTT. This encodes CASSLGGAGELFF.